Presented here are 32 T cell receptor beta chains from one specimen sequenced in a study of technical replicates of blood from a handful of donors. TCRdb's copy holds only in-frame clones and misses some; the assay was immunoSEQ multiplex PCR. The profile shows tens of thousands of clones, roughly 94% of them singletons. The sequenced material came from T cells isolated from PBMCs. The receptors derive from a human donor in good health.

This rearrangement joins TRBV9 to TRBJ1-1; D might be TRBD1 (5 bases). The germline gives CDR1 SGDLS, CDR2 YYNGEE. CDR3 length equals 15 residues. V gave up 0 bases and J gave up 0 bases, with 9 bases separating them. The CDR3 region has the DNA TGTGCCAGCAGCGTAGGACAGACCATGAACACTGAAGCTTTCTTT. It encodes CASSVGQTMNTEAFF.

The rearrangement joins TRBV4-1 to TRBJ1-1, with D tentatively TRBD1 (5 bases). V dropped 3 bases and J dropped 4 bases, with 12 bases sitting between them. This CDR3 is 14 amino acids long. Germline V CDR1 and CDR2: MGHRA, YSYEKL. The CDR3 coding sequence is TGCGCCAGCAGCCATTTAACAGGTCTCACTGAAGCTTTCTTT. This sequence encodes CASSHLTGLTEAFF.

This chain connects TRBV27 to TRBJ1-3, with TRBD1 matching over 7 bases. Germline trimming cut 5 bases from V and 4 bases from J; bases unmatched to any gene: 11. CDR3 size: 16 residues. Per the germline V gene, CDR1 is MNHEY and CDR2 is SMNVEV (reference sequence). CDR3: CASSPYGDSQGNTIYF. In DNA, the CDR3 is TGTGCCAGCAGTCCCTACGGGGACAGTCAGGGAAACACCATATATTTT.

This clone showed up just once. The chain couples TRBV13 to TRBJ2-1, with D possibly matching TRBD2 (5 bases). Trimming removed 4 bases from V and 5 bases from J, with 21 bases in between. Germline V CDR1 and CDR2: PRHDT, FYEKMQ (reference sequence). This CDR3 has 17 residues. The CDR3: CASSWTLAETDNNEQFF. CDR3 coding DNA: TGTGCCAGCAGCTGGACGCTAGCAGAAACCGATAACAATGAGCAGTTCTTC.

The J gene is TRBJ1-3, the V gene TRBV4-2, with unresolved D. The CDR3 is 16 amino acids. Germline lookup yields CDR1 LGHNA and CDR2 YNFKEQ. Trimming cost V 1 base and J 3 bases, with 13 bases left between them. DNA for the CDR3: TGTGCCAGCAGCCAAGCTGGGGAGGATTATGGAAACACCATATATTTT. Translating gives CASSQAGEDYGNTIYF.

This clone was detected only once. This chain joins TRBV5-4 and TRBJ2-2, with TRBD2 identical over 8 bases. CDR1 is SGHNT, CDR2 YYREEE, per germline (reference sequence). The V gene end was trimmed by 2 bases and the J gene end by 6 bases; junction bases not matched to a gene: 6. The CDR3 has 15 residues. The DNA for the CDR3 is TGTGCCAGCAGCTTTGAGGCGGGAGGACCCGGGGAGCTGTTTTTT. It yields the protein CASSFEAGGPGELFF.

V is TRBV29-1 and J is TRBJ2-5; 9 bases match TRBD2. With V trimmed by 4 bases and J by 5 bases, 11 bases remained unmatched. The CDR3 loop spans 15 amino acids. Germline CDR1 is SQVTM and CDR2 is ANQGSEA. In DNA, the CDR3 is TGCAGCGTTGCCCATCGCGGGGGGGCTTACGAGACCCAGTACTTC. It specifies CSVAHRGGAYETQYF.

This clone has just one count. The chain has TRBV10-2 and TRBJ1-1, with D possibly TRBD1 on 5 matching bases. CDR1 is WSHSY, CDR2 SAAADI, per germline. There are 12 residues in the CDR3. V lost 7 bases and J 7 bases, leaving 13 bases between the germline ends. This CDR3 is CASNGQGGEAFF. CDR3 bases: TGCGCCAGCAATGGGCAGGGTGGTGAAGCTTTCTTT.

The J gene is TRBJ1-5, the V gene TRBV6-6, with D perhaps TRBD1 (5 bases). Germline lookup yields CDR1 MNHNY and CDR2 SVGAGI (reference sequence). The germline V and J ends were trimmed by 2 bases and 0 bases, with 11 bases remaining between them. This CDR3 has 16 residues. The CDR3 is CASSYRGDLSNQPQHF. CDR3 coding DNA: TGTGCCAGCAGTTACAGGGGCGACCTTAGCAATCAGCCCCAGCATTTT.

The chain couples TRBV6-4 to TRBJ2-3; 8 bases line up with TRBD2. After removal of 5 bases from V and 2 bases from J, the junction contained 3 bases not matched to a gene. CDR3 length: 14 residues. Germline CDR1 MRHNA, CDR2 SNTAGT. CDR3 residues: CASSIGGATDTQYF. The CDR3 DNA sequence: TGTGCCAGCAGTATCGGGGGGGCCACAGATACGCAGTATTTT.

The chain is built from TRBV6-5 and TRBJ2-7; 10 bases are a match to TRBD1. V was pared by 7 bases and J by 2 bases, with 5 bases of the junction left unmatched. Germline V gives CDR1 MNHEY, CDR2 SVGAGI. This CDR3 contains 14 residues. CDR3 in amino acids: CASTGGTGAYEQYF. The CDR3 coding sequence is TGTGCCAGCACCGGGGGGACAGGGGCCTACGAGCAGTACTTC.

The gene calls are TRBV19 and TRBJ2-3; a weak D match, TRBD2 (6 bases). The germline CDR1 and CDR2 sequences are LNHDA and SQIVND (reference sequence). V was pared by 1 base and J by 3 bases, with 14 bases between. This CDR3 comprises 16 residues. CDR3 residues: CASSIGGGLLTDTQYF. In DNA, the CDR3 is TGTGCCAGTAGTATAGGAGGAGGGTTGTTAACAGATACGCAGTATTTT.

The J gene is TRBJ2-2, the V gene TRBV4-2, with a weak D call TRBD2 (5 bases). Trimming shortened V by 2 bases and J by 0 bases, and 25 bases separated the two germline ends. The CDR3 covers 21 residues. Germline CDR1 reads LGHNA; CDR2 reads YNFKEQ. This CDR3 reads CASSQNKGLANPFTNTGELFF. CDR3 nucleotide sequence: TGTGCCAGCAGCCAAAATAAAGGTCTAGCCAATCCTTTTACGAACACCGGGGAGCTGTTTTTT.

This clone was found once. The chain carries TRBV2 and TRBJ1-5, with unresolved D. The CDR3 runs 12 residues. Trimming shortened V by 7 bases and J by 2 bases, and 6 bases separated the two germline ends. Germline V CDR1 and CDR2: SNHLY, FYNNEI. The DNA of the CDR3 is TGTGCCAGCACGCGCGGCAATCAGCCCCAGCATTTT. It is translated as CASTRGNQPQHF.

The chain joins TRBV27 to TRBJ2-5; TRBD2 is a possible D gene (6 bases). The CDR3 covers 14 residues. With 5 bases removed from V and 5 bases from J, the gap between germline ends came to 15 bases. CDR1 MNHEY and CDR2 SMNVEV come from the germline V gene (reference sequence). The CDR3 here is CASSPRRESETQYF. CDR3 nucleotides: TGTGCCAGCAGTCCCCGGAGGGAGAGCGAGACCCAGTACTTC.

V gene TRBV4-2 combines with J gene TRBJ1-2; D is undetermined. V was pared by 0 bases and J by 0 bases, with 8 bases between. The CDR3 spans 15 residues. Germline V lookup: CDR1 LGHNA, CDR2 YNFKEQ. CDR3 nucleotide sequence: TGTGCCAGCAGCCAAGACGGCGGAGCTAACTATGGCTACACCTTC. Protein sequence: CASSQDGGANYGYTF.

A word on this clone: One end of the junction is discordant with germline, which a read error may explain. This chain connects TRBV5-8 to TRBJ1-5; TRBD1 matches 7 bases. The CDR3 spans 12 residues. Looked up from germline, CDR1 is SGHTS and CDR2 is YDEGEE. For the CDR3, the DNA is TGTGCCAGCAGCGTCACCGGGACAGAAAACATTTTT. Protein product: CASSVTGTENIF.

The V call is TRBV7-6, the J call TRBJ2-7, with a tentative D call TRBD2 (5 bases). There are 13 residues in the CDR3. CDR1 and CDR2 from the germline V gene are SGHVS and FNYEAQ. V was trimmed by 0 bases and J by 5 bases, leaving 8 bases between them. CDR3 protein: CASSLAGRDEQYF. CDR3 in DNA: TGTGCCAGCAGCTTAGCAGGGCGGGACGAGCAGTACTTC.

V usage is TRBV2 and J usage is TRBJ1-3, with 7 bases that match TRBD1. V lost 4 bases and J lost 3; bases outside the gene matches: 3. Germline CDR1 SNHLY, CDR2 FYNNEI. This CDR3 has 14 amino acids. The CDR3 loop reads CASSVDRDGNTIYF. The CDR3 DNA is TGTGCCAGCAGTGTCGACAGGGATGGAAACACCATATATTTT.

CDR3 coding DNA: TGTGCCAGCAGTCTAGCGAGACAAGAGACCCAGTACTTC. As protein: CASSLARQETQYF. The V call is TRBV11-2, the J call TRBJ2-5; a possible D gene is TRBD2 (6 bases). Germline V lookup: CDR1 SGHAT, CDR2 FQNNGV. The ends were cut back, 6 bases at V and 2 bases at J, with 10 bases in the middle. The CDR3 sequence is 13 residues long.

This rearrangement joins TRBV7-9 to TRBJ1-5; 7 nucleotides match TRBD1. This CDR3 spans 12 amino acids. Trimming took 1 base from V and 10 from J; bases not matched to a gene: 1. CDR1 SEHNR and CDR2 FQNEAQ come from the germline V gene (reference sequence). In nucleotides, the CDR3 is TGTGCCAGCAGCTTAGGACAGGGTCCCCAGCATTTT. This encodes CASSLGQGPQHF.

V usage is TRBV7-9 and J usage is TRBJ1-3; 7 bases fit TRBD1. Germline V lookup: CDR1 SEHNR, CDR2 FQNEAQ (reference sequence). CDR3 size: 16 residues. J was trimmed by 0 bases and V by 4 bases; bases with no gene match: 6. The CDR3 nucleotides are TGTGCCAGCAGCTCCGGGACAGAACCCTCTGGAAACACCATATATTTT. It encodes CASSSGTEPSGNTIYF.

The genes are TRBV5-4 and TRBJ1-5, with D hard to call. This CDR3 comprises 15 residues. CDR1 is SGHNT, CDR2 YYREEE, per germline (reference sequence). Trimming took off 1 base at V and 0 bases at J, with 8 bases between the two ends. The CDR3 bases are TGTGCCAGCAGCTTGAACAGTGATAGCAATCAGCCCCAGCATTTT. This encodes CASSLNSDSNQPQHF.

V gene TRBV7-8 combines with J gene TRBJ2-7; no clear D. The CDR3 runs to 18 residues. Trimming shortened V by 1 base and J by 3 bases, and 22 bases separated the two germline ends. CDR1 and CDR2 (germline): SGHVS, FQNEAQ. Here the CDR3 reads CASSLDWAGQVTGYEQYF. DNA of the CDR3: TGTGCCAGCAGCTTAGACTGGGCAGGCCAGGTAACTGGCTACGAGCAGTACTTC. The variable domain in full, with the rest retrieved from reference TRBV7-8 and TRBJ2-7, is GAGVSQSPRYKVAKRGQDVALRCDPISGHVSLFWYQQALGQGPEFLTYFQNEAQLDKSGLPSDRFFAERPEGSVSTLKIQRTQQEDSAVYLCASSLDWAGQVTGYEQYFGPGTRLTVT.

The chain links TRBV28 to TRBJ1-1, with TRBD1 identical over 7 bases. Germline-derived CDR1 and CDR2 are MDHEN and SYDVKM. This CDR3 spans 15 amino acids. V trimming: 5 bases; J trimming: 1 base; junction bases outside the gene matches: 7. Here the CDR3 DNA reads TGTGCCAGCAGTCCCTCAAGGGGGCGGAACACTGAAGCTTTCTTT. This translates into CASSPSRGRNTEAFF.

The DNA for the CDR3 is TGTGCCAGCTCACCACCCGGTGAGGAAAAACTGTTTTTT. Translating it yields CASSPPGEEKLFF. V usage is TRBV18 and J usage is TRBJ1-4; D gene ambiguous. This CDR3 is built from 13 residues. Germline CDR1 reads KGHSH; CDR2 reads LQKENI. Between the trimmed V and J ends, which lost 0 bases and 8 bases, there was a span of 7 bases.

The chain joins TRBV7-9 to TRBJ2-2; D is possibly TRBD1 (6 bases). Germline assignment: CDR1 SEHNR and CDR2 FQNEAQ (reference sequence). The CDR3 length is 14 residues. Trimming took 2 bases from V and 5 from J, leaving 9 bases between them. CDR3 amino acids: CASSLLQGTGELFF. Written as DNA, the CDR3 is TGTGCCAGCAGCTTATTACAGGGAACCGGGGAGCTGTTTTTT.

The chain carries TRBV30 and TRBJ2-7; 8 bases are a match to TRBD1. V was clipped by 0 bases and J by 2 bases; unmatched bases: 6. Germline V lookup: CDR1 GTSNPN, CDR2 SVGIG (reference sequence). This CDR3 spans 15 amino acids. The CDR3 DNA reads as TGTGCCTGGAGTGTACGTAGGGACAGGACCTACGAGCAGTACTTC. Residues: CAWSVRRDRTYEQYF.

This chain joins TRBV4-1 and TRBJ2-5; D call uncertain. This CDR3 contains 12 residues. Trimming took 0 bases from V and 12 from J, leaving 11 bases between them. CDR1 and CDR2 (germline): MGHRA, YSYEKL. Here the CDR3 reads CASSQDEEPKYF. In DNA, the CDR3 is TGCGCCAGCAGCCAAGATGAGGAACCAAAGTACTTC.

The chain employs TRBV7-8 and TRBJ2-1, with 7 bases aligning to TRBD1. J was trimmed by 3 bases and V by 3 bases; bases with no gene match: 2. Germline-derived CDR1 and CDR2 are SGHVS and FQNEAQ. CDR3 length equals 14 residues. The CDR3 DNA reads TGTGCCAGCAGCTTGCAGGGGGACTACAATGAGCAGTTCTTC. Its protein is CASSLQGDYNEQFF.

The genes are TRBV7-8 and TRBJ2-3; possible D gene TRBD1, 6 bases. The V gene's germline CDR1 is SGHVS and CDR2 FQNEAQ. The V and J ends lost 4 bases and 3 bases respectively, with 17 bases between them. The CDR3 length is 16 residues. CDR3 loop: CASSSARGFTTDTQYF. CDR3 in DNA: TGTGCCAGCAGCTCCGCTAGGGGGTTTACGACAGATACGCAGTATTTT.

This clone appeared once. V gene TRBV6-5 combines with J gene TRBJ2-5, with TRBD2 matching over 7 bases. In germline, CDR1 is MNHEY, CDR2 SVGAGI. The J segment lost 1 base and the V segment lost 5 bases, leaving 4 bases of the junction unmatched. The CDR3 totals 14 residues. For the CDR3, the DNA is TGTGCCAGCAGTCCTTGGACTAGCCAAGAGACCCAGTACTTC. Protein product: CASSPWTSQETQYF.